The 13 T cell receptor beta chains below were found in one sample sequenced in a study of shared clonotypes between healthy human individuals. Using immunoSEQ multiplex PCR, the repertoire was profiled, and TCRdb retains in-frame clones only, with some absent. Altogether 190,000 or so clones are present, about 66% being singletons, with the ten largest covering 8% to 13%. Sequenced material: memory CD4+ T cells sorted from blood. Subset in this sample: CD45RA-negative fraction. The source of these receptors is a man aged 30-40 years in good health.

The gene calls are TRBV5-4 and TRBJ2-1; TRBD2 agrees at 8 bases. Germline V gene data show CDR1 as SGHNT and CDR2 as YYREEE (reference sequence). Germline trimming cut 1 base from V and 6 bases from J; bases unmatched to any gene: 6. The CDR3 runs 15 residues. CDR3 residues: CASSLFSGKGNEQFF. As DNA, the CDR3 is TGTGCCAGCAGCTTGTTTAGCGGGAAGGGCAATGAGCAGTTCTTC. The full variable domain, in which reference TRBV5-4 and TRBJ2-1 provide the parts outside the CDR3, is ETGVTQSPTHLIKTRGQQVTLRCSSQSGHNTVSWYQQALGQGPQFIFQYYREEENGRGNFPPRFSGLQFPNYSSELNVNALELDDSALYLCASSLFSGKGNEQFFGPGTRLTVL.

The chain combines TRBV20-1 with TRBJ1-3; D gene ambiguous. Trimming pared 6 bases from V and 4 bases from J, leaving 7 bases between. The CDR3 covers 11 residues. Per the germline V gene, CDR1 is DFQATT and CDR2 is SNEGSKA (reference sequence). CDR3 loop: CSAGAGNTIYF. DNA for the CDR3: TGCAGTGCGGGAGCAGGAAACACCATATATTTT.

The rearrangement joins TRBV5-1 to TRBJ2-7; D not certain. Germline V gene data show CDR1 as SGHRS and CDR2 as YFSETQ. Trimming removed 6 bases at V and 4 bases at J, with 20 bases between. There are 15 residues in the CDR3. CDR3 DNA sequence: TGCGCCAGCACCCTGACTGACTCACTCCGGTACGAGCAGTACTTC. Its translation: CASTLTDSLRYEQYF.

This sequence joins TRBV7-6 and TRBJ2-7; 10 bases line up with TRBD1. The CDR3 spans 13 residues. CDR1 SGHVS and CDR2 FNYEAQ come from the germline V gene. Losses at the gene ends were 5 bases for V and 4 bases for J; bases not matched to a gene: 2. In nucleotides, the CDR3 is TGTGCCAGCAGCCGACAGGGGGCGTACGAGCAGTACTTC. Translation: CASSRQGAYEQYF.

The J gene is TRBJ2-6, the V gene TRBV5-1; 7 bases are shared with TRBD1. After removal of 4 bases from V and 1 base from J, the junction contained 5 bases not matched to a gene. This CDR3 is built from 16 residues. CDR1 and CDR2 from the germline V gene are SGHRS and YFSETQ. CDR3 nucleotide sequence: TGCGCCAGCAGCCCCAGACAGGGTTCTGGGGCCAACGTCCTGACTTTC. Translating it yields CASSPRQGSGANVLTF.

The rearrangement joins TRBV2 to TRBJ2-7; D ambiguous. The V end lost 4 bases, the J end lost 3 bases, and 7 bases lay between the germline ends. Germline values: CDR1 SNHLY, CDR2 FYNNEI. This CDR3 has 12 amino acids. The CDR3 DNA is TGTGCCAGCAGTGTGGTGGGCTACGAGCAGTACTTC. It specifies CASSVVGYEQYF.

This clone appeared a single time. The rearrangement uses TRBV29-1 and TRBJ2-5, with D possibly TRBD1 on 5 matching bases. This CDR3 spans 13 amino acids. The V end was cut by 5 bases, the J end by 6 bases, with 16 bases between. The V gene's germline CDR1 is SQVTM and CDR2 ANQGSEA. The chain's CDR3 is CSVLPTGGKTQYF. CDR3 DNA sequence: TGCAGCGTTTTGCCTACAGGTGGGAAGACCCAGTACTTC.

The chain recombines TRBV5-8 with TRBJ1-2, with D possibly TRBD1 on 6 matching bases. Germline assignment: CDR1 SGHTS and CDR2 YDEGEE. The CDR3 runs to 14 residues. V was cut by 6 bases and J by 4 bases, with 16 bases left in between. The CDR3 is CASTWGPVPYGYTF. CDR3 DNA sequence: TGTGCCAGCACCTGGGGGCCGGTCCCCTATGGCTACACCTTC.

The chain uses TRBV5-5 and TRBJ2-7, with 7 bases that match TRBD1. The length of the CDR3 is 16 residues. CDR1 and CDR2 (germline): SGHKS, YYEKEE (reference sequence). V shed 4 bases, J shed 0 bases, and the junction held 10 bases outside the gene matches. The CDR3, as DNA: TGTGCCAGCAGCCAAGAACGACAGGGCTTCTCCTACGAGCAGTACTTC. This sequence encodes CASSQERQGFSYEQYF.

The chain employs TRBV6-1 and TRBJ1-5; D gene ambiguous. Deletions cut 3 bases from V and 4 bases from J, with 7 bases between. Germline lookup yields CDR1 MNHNS and CDR2 SASEGT. The CDR3 loop spans 13 amino acids. The CDR3 here is CASSDFRNQPQHF. In DNA, the CDR3 is TGTGCCAGCAGTGATTTCAGAAATCAGCCCCAGCATTTT.

In this sample, this clone turned up a few times. The chain links TRBV5-1 to TRBJ2-7; possibly TRBD2 for D (5 bases). The CDR3 sequence is 13 residues long. Between the trimmed V and J ends, which lost 4 bases and 2 bases, there was a span of 10 bases. Germline V gene data show CDR1 as SGHRS and CDR2 as YFSETQ. As DNA, the CDR3 is TGCGCCAGCAGCCCCCCGGAGGCCTACGAGCAGTACTTC. As protein: CASSPPEAYEQYF.

This clone was counted a few times. The rearrangement uses TRBV4-1 and TRBJ2-5; the match to TRBD2 covers 15 bases. Germline V CDR1 and CDR2: MGHRA, YSYEKL. CDR3 length: 16 residues. Unmatched junction bases numbered 4, after V lost 6 bases and J lost 2 bases. CDR3 sequence reads: CASRQGLAGGQETQYF. CDR3 bases: TGCGCCAGCAGACAGGGACTAGCGGGAGGACAAGAGACCCAGTACTTC.

The chain combines TRBV5-4 with TRBJ2-5; possible D gene TRBD1, 6 bases. V gave up 0 bases and J gave up 5 bases, with 11 bases separating them. The germline V gene has CDR1 SGHNT and CDR2 YYREEE (reference sequence). This CDR3 contains 14 residues. The CDR3 DNA sequence: TGTGCCAGCAGCTTGGACCAGGGGCGGGAGACCCAGTACTTC. This encodes CASSLDQGRETQYF.